This T cell receptor beta chain emerged from a study of T cell changes during pregnancy in multiple sclerosis. TCRdb's copy holds only in-frame clones and misses some; the assay was immunoSEQ multiplex PCR. The table lists 36,000 or so clones, roughly 92% of them singletons. This clone was observed a handful of times. The CDR3 contains 13 residues. Germline-derived CDR1 and CDR2 are SGHKS and YYEKEE (reference sequence). J lost 8 bases, V lost 0 bases, and 3 bases had no gene match. The chain has TRBV5-5 and TRBJ2-3, with 7 nucleotides matching TRBD2. The source is a female donor with multiple sclerosis, enrolled in a pregnancy study. Sequencing was performed on PBMCs (not recorded whether the cells were cultured). The CDR3 DNA sequence: TGTGCCAGCAGCTTGGAATGGGGGGGTACGCAGTATTTT. Residues: CASSLEWGGTQYF.